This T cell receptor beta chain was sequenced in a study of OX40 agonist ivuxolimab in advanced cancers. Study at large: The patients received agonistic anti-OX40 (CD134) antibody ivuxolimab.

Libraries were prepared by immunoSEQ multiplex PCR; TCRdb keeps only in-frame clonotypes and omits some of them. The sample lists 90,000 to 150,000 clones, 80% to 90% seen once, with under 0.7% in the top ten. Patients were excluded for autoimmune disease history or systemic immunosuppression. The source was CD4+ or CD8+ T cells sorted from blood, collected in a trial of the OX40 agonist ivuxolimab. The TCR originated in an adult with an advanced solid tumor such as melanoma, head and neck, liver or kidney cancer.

The CDR3 reads CAVQGSGNTIYF. The CDR3 bases are TGTGCCGTCCAGGGCTCTGGAAACACCATATATTTT. This chain links TRBV6-1 with TRBJ1-3; D perhaps matches TRBD1 (5 bases). Trimming cost V 11 bases and J 0 bases, with 8 bases left between them. From germline, CDR1 is MNHNS and CDR2 SASEGT. The CDR3 consists of 12 residues.